The next 7 T cell receptor beta chains were all read from a single sample in a study of blood T cell repertoires in COVID-19. Generated by immunoSEQ multiplex PCR, the TCRdb table keeps only in-frame clones and is missing some. The sample has roughly 110,000 clones, about 85% seen once; the top ten hold less than 3.5%. Sequenced material: peripheral blood. The receptors shown here come from a man aged 35 to 55 with acute or convalescent COVID-19.

The chain is built from TRBV9 and TRBJ2-3; a possible D gene is TRBD2 (6 bases). V was clipped by 4 bases and J by 2 bases, with 14 bases between them. Germline assignment: CDR1 SGDLS and CDR2 YYNGEE. CDR3 length: 15 residues. CDR3 DNA: TGTGCCAGCAGCATCCGGGACTCTCCCACAGATACGCAGTATTTT. It is translated as CASSIRDSPTDTQYF.

The gene calls are TRBV9 and TRBJ1-2; 8 bases fit TRBD1. The CDR3 is 16 amino acids. Trimming cost V 3 bases and J 3 bases; bases outside gene matches: 10. Germline CDR1 SGDLS, CDR2 YYNGEE. The CDR3 reads CASSGPQGVVDYGYTF. The CDR3, as DNA: TGTGCCAGCAGCGGACCACAGGGGGTAGTGGACTATGGCTACACCTTC.

The rearrangement links TRBV12-3 or TRBV12-4 to TRBJ1-2, with no clear D. V lost 2 bases and J 4 bases, leaving 5 bases between the germline ends. The CDR3 has 12 amino acids. CDR3 in amino acids: CASSLSVYGYTF. The DNA for the CDR3 is TGTGCCAGCAGTTTATCTGTCTATGGCTACACCTTC.

This clone was detected only a few times. V gene TRBV11-3 combines with J gene TRBJ2-7, with TRBD1 matching 8 bases. Per the germline V gene, CDR1 is SGHNT and CDR2 is YENEEA. V lost 5 bases, J lost 3 bases, and 9 bases stayed unmatched. The CDR3 is made up of 15 amino acids. The CDR3 here is CASSPGEGQGYEQYF. The CDR3 nucleotides are TGTGCCAGCAGCCCGGGAGAAGGACAGGGCTACGAGCAGTACTTC.

Written as DNA, the CDR3 is TGTGCCAGCAGAACTAGCGGGGCGTGGGATACGCAGTATTTT. Its protein is CASRTSGAWDTQYF. V is TRBV9 and J is TRBJ2-3; TRBD2 agrees at 10 bases. Trimming removed 5 bases from V and 6 bases from J; junction bases left unmatched: 6. Germline V gene sequence: CDR1 SGDLS, CDR2 YYNGEE. This CDR3 spans 14 amino acids.

The V and J genes are TRBV5-6 and TRBJ1-1; perhaps TRBD1 as D (6 bases). The CDR3 totals 16 residues. Germline lookup yields CDR1 SGHDT and CDR2 YYEEEE. V was shortened by 2 bases and J by 1 base, with 15 bases between the two germline ends. The CDR3, as DNA: TGTGCCAGCAGCTTACCCAGGACAGCAAGGAACACTGAAGCTTTCTTT. Translating gives CASSLPRTARNTEAFF.

The gene calls are TRBV5-6 and TRBJ2-7; 8 bases line up with TRBD2. CDR3 length equals 16 residues. Germline CDR1 reads SGHDT; CDR2 reads YYEEEE. Losses at the gene ends were 1 base for V and 3 bases for J; bases not matched to a gene: 9. CDR3 residues: CASSLSGGLTLYEQYF. CDR3 DNA: TGTGCCAGCAGCTTGTCGGGAGGGCTCACTCTCTACGAGCAGTACTTC.